A selection of T cell receptor beta chains follows, all from one sample in a study of a mutant IDH1 vaccine in newly diagnosed glioma. Only in-frame clones appear in the TCRdb table, and some are missing; sequencing was by immunoSEQ multiplex PCR. The repertoire holds over 95,000 clones, with roughly nine tenths as singletons. No antigen has been identified for these receptors. The sample consisted of PBMCs, taken from a glioma patient whose treatment included an IDH1 peptide vaccine. Receptors originate from a woman aged 45-65 years with glioma. The conserved cysteine and the conserved F or W are not part of the CDR3 here.

J gene: TRBJ2-4
V gene: TRBV11-2
CDR3 protein: ASRDLMRNIQY

J gene: TRBJ2-3
V gene: TRBV9
CDR3 protein: ASSVEVSTDTQY

J gene: TRBJ2-1
V gene: TRBV27
CDR3 protein: ASSFGLAGYNEQF

J gene: TRBJ1-1
V gene: TRBV5-1
CDR3 protein: ASSLQGLDTEAF

J gene: TRBJ1-3
V gene: TRBV4-1
CDR3 protein: ASSLGRWGPNTIY

J gene: TRBJ1-2
V gene: TRBV28
CDR3 protein: ASSTHPGRRNYGYT

J gene: TRBJ2-1
V gene: TRBV9
CDR3 protein: ASSVAGTSSHEQF

J gene: TRBJ2-1
V gene: TRBV27
CDR3 protein: ASRNWAPGEQF

J gene: TRBJ1-6
V gene: TRBV25-1
CDR3 protein: ASSPLDRGNSPLH

J gene: TRBJ1-1
V gene: TRBV7-8
CDR3 protein: ASSSGTGSAEAF

J gene: TRBJ2-5
V gene: TRBV7-8
CDR3 protein: ASSPRPRDPQETQY

J gene: TRBJ1-1
V gene: TRBV4-1
CDR3 protein: ASSQEPGIGTEAF

J gene: TRBJ2-7
V gene: TRBV7-9
CDR3 protein: ASSYPVVTSGSSSYEQY

J gene: TRBJ2-2
V gene: TRBV28
CDR3 protein: ASSLREYGELF

J gene: TRBJ2-3
V gene: TRBV10-3
CDR3 protein: AIRGSTDTQY

J gene: TRBJ1-2
V gene: TRBV19
CDR3 protein: ASTPTGEEGYT

J gene: TRBJ2-1
V gene: TRBV29-1
CDR3 protein: SVGGYEQF

J gene: TRBJ2-1
V gene: TRBV5-4
CDR3 protein: ASSLLTGAVSNEQF

J gene: TRBJ2-7
V gene: TRBV15
CDR3 protein: ATSTLASGGDYEQY

J gene: TRBJ1-1
V gene: TRBV28
CDR3 protein: ASKRWSFSEAF

J gene: TRBJ2-7
V gene: TRBV9
CDR3 protein: ASSVGGTRSYEQY

J gene: TRBJ1-2
V gene: TRBV28
CDR3 protein: ASSRSNQGGLIGGYT

J gene: TRBJ2-1
V gene: TRBV7-2
CDR3 protein: ASSLVSVYEQF

J gene: TRBJ1-2
V gene: TRBV11-2
CDR3 protein: ASSLFRGGYGYT

J gene: TRBJ1-3
V gene: TRBV5-4
CDR3 protein: ASSLGGTGENTIY

J gene: TRBJ2-1
V gene: TRBV5-4
CDR3 protein: ASSRGTSGRSNEQF

J gene: TRBJ2-7
V gene: TRBV29-1
CDR3 protein: SVYGTDDYEQY

J gene: TRBJ1-5
V gene: TRBV28
CDR3 protein: ASTSNRYNQPQH

J gene: TRBJ2-7
V gene: TRBV5-4
CDR3 protein: ASRYPGPYEQY

J gene: TRBJ1-4
V gene: TRBV27
CDR3 protein: ASTASGQGGFPNEKLF

J gene: TRBJ1-1
V gene: TRBV7-9
CDR3 protein: ASSLLQNTEAF

J gene: TRBJ2-3
V gene: TRBV7-9
CDR3 protein: ASSLPRTSGSEDTQY

J gene: TRBJ1-2
V gene: TRBV28
CDR3 protein: ASSTSGTGVTNYGYT

J gene: TRBJ2-3
V gene: TRBV7-3
CDR3 protein: ASSLGLAGERDTQY

J gene: TRBJ2-7
V gene: TRBV28
CDR3 protein: ASSQPTSGINEQY

J gene: TRBJ2-3
V gene: TRBV30
CDR3 protein: AWLRPASTDTQY

J gene: TRBJ2-5
V gene: TRBV18
CDR3 protein: ASSPPGSREETQY

J gene: TRBJ1-6
V gene: TRBV28
CDR3 protein: ASSFWASSPLH

J gene: TRBJ1-5
V gene: TRBV2
CDR3 protein: ASSEDRGGYGQPQH

J gene: TRBJ2-1
V gene: TRBV27
CDR3 protein: ASSPSGGSSYNEQF

J gene: TRBJ2-1
V gene: TRBV6-5
CDR3 protein: ASSYFRGDYNEQF

J gene: TRBJ2-7
V gene: TRBV20-1
CDR3 protein: SAAGTYEQY

J gene: TRBJ1-4
V gene: TRBV5-1
CDR3 protein: ASREPGPNEKLF

J gene: TRBJ2-2
V gene: TRBV4-1
CDR3 protein: ASSQDHTHTGELF

J gene: TRBJ1-6
V gene: TRBV7-9
CDR3 protein: ASSPGTAFGNSPLH